The entry that follows covers one TCR beta chain sequence. Its antigen is undetermined. The data derive from a study of OX40 agonist ivuxolimab in advanced cancers. Study in general: Intravenous ivuxolimab was administered to patients every 2 weeks at 0.01 to 10 mg/kg. Dose-escalation patients suffered from hepatocellular carcinoma, melanoma, renal cell or head and neck cancer.

Exclusion applied to patients with autoimmune disease history or systemic immunosuppression. Here immunoSEQ multiplex PCR was the method, and the copy in TCRdb shows in-frame clones only, minus some. Of about 75,000 clones listed, about 88% were seen once; the top ten hold approximately 8.4%. Germline loops: CDR1 MNHEY, CDR2 SVGAGI. V lost 6 bases and J lost 4, with 13 bases in between. The CDR3 sequence is 14 residues long. Broader study findings: Researchers did not establish what antigens the expanded peripheral T cells target.

The rearrangement uses TRBV6-5 and TRBJ2-1, with D unclear. The sequencing used CD4+ or CD8+ T cells sorted from blood, collected in a trial of the OX40 agonist ivuxolimab. This clonotype originated in an adult with an advanced solid tumor such as melanoma, head and neck, liver or kidney cancer. CDR3 residues: CASRLTKGYNEQFF. In DNA, the CDR3 is TGTGCCAGCAGACTAACAAAGGGATACAATGAGCAGTTCTTC.